This passage covers 21 T cell receptor beta chains from one sample sequenced in a study of patients and donors after allogeneic stem cell transplantation. TCRdb analysed the RT-PCR reads with MiXCR anew, one entry per CDR3 protein. The repertoire holds some 230,000 distinct CDR3 sequences, with roughly an eighth as singletons. Sequencing was done on a sample of blood, either unsorted or a sorted T cell fraction (not recorded which). Receptor source: a human donor who was either an allogeneic HSCT recipient or a stem cell or donor lymphocyte infusion donor (not recorded which). It is not recorded whose cells these are; they may come from a transplant donor.

This clonotype has more than one count but fewer than ten. V gene TRBV3-1 combines with J gene TRBJ2-7, with 11 bases fitting TRBD1. The J segment lost 5 bases and the V segment lost 4 bases, leaving 4 bases of the junction unmatched. Germline assignment: CDR1 LGHDT and CDR2 YNNKEL (reference sequence). The CDR3 runs to 14 residues. The CDR3 coding sequence is TGTGCCAGCAGCCTAAGGACAGGGGGCGACGAGCAGTACTTC. It codes for CASSLRTGGDEQYF.

This clonotype was detected only a few times. The chain couples TRBV28 to TRBJ2-5; a possible D gene is TRBD2 (6 bases). V was clipped by 1 base and J by 5 bases, with 11 bases between them. The CDR3 loop spans 14 amino acids. Germline-derived CDR1 and CDR2 are MDHEN and SYDVKM. The CDR3 protein is CASSLSGAGETQYF. The CDR3 DNA sequence: TGTGCCAGCAGTTTATCTGGGGCGGGGGAGACCCAGTACTTC.

This clonotype showed up just a few times. The rearrangement joins TRBV14 to TRBJ2-1; TRBD2 matches 7 bases. The germline V gene encodes CDR1 SGHDN and CDR2 FVKESK. J gave up 7 bases and V 1 base, and 13 bases lay outside the gene matches. This CDR3 spans 17 amino acids. CDR3 sequence: CASSQGRMAGVGNEQFF. CDR3 in DNA: TGTGCCAGCAGCCAAGGAAGAATGGCGGGGGTCGGTAATGAGCAGTTCTTC.

This clonotype was seen many times. The chain recombines TRBV7-8 with TRBJ1-6; tentative D call: TRBD1 (5 bases). Germline V lookup: CDR1 SGHVS, CDR2 FQNEAQ. With 5 bases removed from V and 7 bases from J, the gap between germline ends came to 21 bases. The CDR3 loop spans 17 amino acids. CDR3 nucleotides: TGTGCCAGCAGCCCACATAGGGTTGGGGGGGAGAATTCACCCCTCCACTTT. Amino acid sequence: CASSPHRVGGENSPLHF.

This clonotype was observed a few times. The DNA of the CDR3 is TGTGCCAGCCGAACTAACACTGAAGCTTTCTTT. Protein: CASRTNTEAFF. V usage is TRBV12-3 or TRBV12-4 and J usage is TRBJ1-1, with unresolved D. V dropped 8 bases and J dropped 2 bases, with 6 bases sitting between them. This CDR3 has 11 residues.

Ten or more counts support this clonotype. The rearrangement uses TRBV11-1 and TRBJ1-1; D is ambiguous. In germline, CDR1 is SGHAT, CDR2 FQDESV (reference sequence). This CDR3 spans 18 amino acids. Trimming stripped 1 base from V and 0 bases from J, with 18 bases between. The CDR3 loop is CASSLVTVLTGMNTEAFF. CDR3 coding DNA: TGTGCCAGCAGCTTAGTTACTGTCCTAACCGGAATGAACACTGAAGCTTTCTTT.

The gene calls are TRBV12-3 or TRBV12-4 and TRBJ1-1; 10 bases agree with TRBD1. The V gene end was trimmed by 3 bases and the J gene end by 10 bases; junction bases not matched to a gene: 5. The CDR3 is made up of 13 amino acids. CDR3 loop: CASSFGDRGPAFF. CDR3 DNA: TGTGCCAGCAGTTTCGGGGACAGGGGCCCAGCTTTCTTT.

A few counts support this clonotype. This sequence joins TRBV20-1 and TRBJ2-7, with 10 nucleotides matching TRBD2. J was trimmed by 2 bases and V by 0 bases; bases with no gene match: 1. Germline CDR1 reads DFQATT; CDR2 reads SNEGSKA (reference sequence). The CDR3 spans 14 residues. Here the CDR3 reads CSARDLAGAYEQYF. Written as DNA, the CDR3 is TGCAGTGCTAGAGACCTAGCGGGGGCCTACGAGCAGTACTTC.

J is TRBJ2-3 and V is TRBV19, with D uncertain. V was shortened by 7 bases and J by 0 bases, with 8 bases between the two germline ends. The CDR3 consists of 13 residues. The germline gives CDR1 LNHDA, CDR2 SQIVND (reference sequence). In DNA, the CDR3 is TGTGCCAGTAAACCCCGGAGCACAGATACGCAGTATTTT. Protein: CASKPRSTDTQYF.

The V and J genes are TRBV2 and TRBJ1-5; weak D call: TRBD1 (5 bases). Per germline, CDR1 SNHLY and CDR2 FYNNEI. The CDR3 runs 15 residues. V shed 8 bases and J shed 0 bases, with 14 bases lying between them. The CDR3 spells CASGRDSFSNQPQHF. The CDR3 region has the DNA TGTGCCAGCGGGAGGGACTCGTTTAGCAATCAGCCCCAGCATTTT.

This chain joins TRBV6-1 and TRBJ1-1; D unclear. V shed 6 bases and J shed 4 bases, with 12 bases lying between them. The CDR3 covers 13 residues. CDR1 is MNHNS and CDR2 is SASEGT in the germline V gene. CDR3 DNA: TGTGCCAGCAGGACGGGCTGGGCCACTGAAGCTTTCTTT. The encoded protein is CASRTGWATEAFF.

The chain employs TRBV5-1 and TRBJ2-7; no reliable D call. Trimming removed 4 bases at V and 0 bases at J, with 11 bases between. The CDR3 has 14 amino acids. The germline gives CDR1 SGHRS, CDR2 YFSETQ. CDR3 residues: CASSHWSSSYEQYF. CDR3 bases: TGCGCCAGCAGCCATTGGAGTAGCTCCTACGAGCAGTACTTC. Filled out from reference TRBV5-1 and TRBJ2-7, the complete variable domain reads KAGVTQTPRYLIKTRGQQVTLSCSPISGHRSVSWYQQTPGQGLQFLFEYFSETQRNKGNFPGRFSGRQFSNSRSEMNVSTLELGDSALYLCASSHWSSSYEQYFGPGTRLTVT.

This clonotype was counted ten times or more. This sequence joins TRBV6-1 and TRBJ2-2; 9 bases map to TRBD2. Per germline, CDR1 MNHNS and CDR2 SASEGT. V dropped 6 bases and J dropped 0; count of bases not matched to a gene: 8. This CDR3 is 17 amino acids long. CDR3 sequence reads: CASRAERGVANTGELFF. The CDR3 DNA follows: TGTGCCAGCAGGGCCGAGCGGGGGGTCGCGAACACCGGGGAGCTGTTTTTT.

This rearrangement joins TRBV29-1 to TRBJ2-1; 10 nucleotides agree with TRBD2. Germline V lookup: CDR1 SQVTM, CDR2 ANQGSEA. The CDR3 has 14 residues. V dropped 7 bases and J dropped 10; count of bases not matched to a gene: 13. The CDR3 nucleotides are TGCAGCGCTGAGGGACTAGCGAGCGGAGGCGAGCAGTTCTTC. Its translation: CSAEGLASGGEQFF.

This clonotype has a handful of counts. V gene TRBV3-1 combines with J gene TRBJ2-1; 14 nucleotides match TRBD2. Germline trimming cut 6 bases from V and 10 bases from J; bases unmatched to any gene: 14. Germline CDR1 LGHDT, CDR2 YNNKEL (reference sequence). This CDR3 is built from 17 residues. The CDR3 here is CASSRTSGRSSPREQFF. CDR3 nucleotide sequence: TGTGCCAGCAGTCGGACTAGCGGGAGGTCCTCCCCCCGCGAGCAGTTCTTC.

Many counts were recorded for this clonotype. The chain joins TRBV15 to TRBJ1-1, with a tentative D call TRBD1 (6 bases). V was shortened by 5 bases and J by 2 bases, with 18 bases between the two germline ends. In germline, CDR1 is LNHNV, CDR2 YYDKDF (reference sequence). The CDR3 covers 16 residues. DNA of the CDR3: TGTGCCACCAGCGGGACGACAGGAAGGGAAAACACTGAAGCTTTCTTT. Protein sequence: CATSGTTGRENTEAFF.

The sample holds a few counts of this clonotype. V gene TRBV12-3 or TRBV12-4 combines with J gene TRBJ2-5, with D maybe TRBD2 (6 bases). Trimming shortened V by 4 bases and J by 3 bases, and 12 bases separated the two germline ends. The CDR3 spans 14 residues. CDR3 region: CASSWTNTKETQYF. Written as DNA, the CDR3 is TGTGCCAGCAGTTGGACTAATACCAAAGAGACCCAGTACTTC.

Concerning this clonotype: Possible read error: a much larger clone is one base away. The chain couples TRBV10-3 to TRBJ1-3, with D unresolved. The CDR3 extends over 13 amino acids. From germline, CDR1 is ENHRY and CDR2 SYGVKD. Trimming removed 3 bases at V and 6 bases at J, with 9 bases between. The CDR3 nucleotides read TGTGCCATCAGTGACAAGGTCCCAAACACCATATATTTT. Encoded protein: CAISDKVPNTIYF.

This chain connects TRBV20-1 to TRBJ1-1; tentative D call: TRBD1 (5 bases). CDR3 size: 12 residues. Trimming shortened V by 5 bases and J by 4 bases, and 11 bases separated the two germline ends. From germline, CDR1 is DFQATT and CDR2 SNEGSKA (reference sequence). CDR3 residues: CSAGTRSTEAFF. CDR3 DNA: TGCAGTGCTGGGACCAGAAGCACTGAAGCTTTCTTT.

This rearrangement joins TRBV20-1 to TRBJ2-5; 7 bases are shared with TRBD1. Germline V gene lookup returns CDR1 DFQATT and CDR2 SNEGSKA (reference sequence). V shed 4 bases and J 1 base; nucleotides not matched to a gene: 3. CDR3 length: 13 amino acids. This CDR3 is CSAMGQTQETQYF. CDR3 nucleotide sequence: TGCAGTGCTATGGGACAGACCCAAGAGACCCAGTACTTC.

This clonotype was detected ten times or more. The chain carries TRBV27 and TRBJ2-7; D unresolved. Between the trimmed V and J ends, which lost 3 bases and 1 base, there was a span of 7 bases. CDR1 is MNHEY and CDR2 is SMNVEV in the germline V gene (reference sequence). The CDR3 spans 13 residues. CDR3 in DNA: TGTGCCAGCAGTTTCCGGCATTCCTACGAGCAGTACTTC. Protein product: CASSFRHSYEQYF.